Shown below are 25 T cell receptor beta chains from a single sample sequenced in a study of T-cell reconstitution after alpha-beta-depleted transplantation in children. During its preparation, the TCRbeta library received unique molecular identifiers. TCRdb reprocessed the PCR reads via MiXCR and lists one record per CDR3 protein. The table has hundreds of thousands of distinct CDR3 sequences, around 13% seen once. The sample was PBMCs, mostly from graft donor cells, taken 360 days after TCRalphabeta/CD19-depleted stem cell transplant. The receptors originated from a male patient under 18 who had a stem cell transplant for acute myeloid leukemia, so the T cells may come from the graft donor.

This clonotype was detected a few times. The chain links TRBV6-4 to TRBJ2-7; the match to TRBD2 covers 15 bases. CDR1 is MRHNA, CDR2 SNTAGT, per germline. The CDR3 runs to 16 residues. Germline trimming cut 2 bases from V and 6 bases from J; bases unmatched to any gene: 5. The CDR3 reads CASSDPGLAGGSEQYF. CDR3 in DNA: TGTGCCAGCAGTGACCCGGGACTAGCGGGAGGCTCCGAGCAGTACTTC.

This chain joins TRBV20-1 and TRBJ2-1; TRBD2 matches at 7 bases. The germline V gene encodes CDR1 DFQATT and CDR2 SNEGSKA (reference sequence). J was trimmed by 1 base and V by 0 bases; bases with no gene match: 15. This CDR3 comprises 19 residues. Written as DNA, the CDR3 is TGCAGTGCTAGAGATTTGGGTGGGAGGGGCGGGGGTTCCTACAATGAGCAGTTCTTC. This encodes CSARDLGGRGGGSYNEQFF.

A word on this clonotype: A much larger clone differs by one base, so this may be a read error. This chain uses TRBV12-3 or TRBV12-4 with TRBJ2-1, with 12 bases aligning to TRBD2. The CDR3 runs 15 residues. V lost 6 bases, J lost 1 base, and 1 base stayed unmatched. The CDR3 spells CASSTSGRSYNEQFF. CDR3 bases: TGTGCCAGCAGCACTAGCGGGAGGTCCTACAATGAGCAGTTCTTC.

The chain has TRBV30 and TRBJ2-7; 8 bases are shared with TRBD1. CDR1 and CDR2 (germline): GTSNPN, SVGIG (reference sequence). V trimming: 1 base; J trimming: 12 bases; junction bases outside the gene matches: 14. The CDR3 spans 14 residues. In DNA form, the CDR3 reads TGTGCCTGGAGTGCCGATACGAACAGGGGGAGTTTGTACTTC. It codes for CAWSADTNRGSLYF.

The genes are TRBV24-1 and TRBJ2-5, with D tentatively TRBD2 (6 bases). The CDR3 consists of 13 residues. Germline lookup yields CDR1 KGHDR and CDR2 SFDVKD. The V gene lost 8 bases and the J gene lost 5 bases, with 14 bases spanning the gap. CDR3 region: CATNYKGRETQYF. In DNA, the CDR3 is TGTGCCACCAATTACAAGGGGAGGGAGACCCAGTACTTC.

The sample holds a few counts of this clonotype. The chain has TRBV28 and TRBJ2-7; 11 bases are shared with TRBD1. With V trimmed by 6 bases and J by 0 bases, 4 bases remained unmatched. There are 15 residues in the CDR3. In germline, CDR1 is MDHEN, CDR2 SYDVKM. CDR3: CASRPGQGASYEQYF. CDR3 nucleotide sequence: TGTGCCAGCAGACCTGGACAGGGGGCCTCCTACGAGCAGTACTTC. Full variable domain (outside the CDR3, taken from reference TRBV28 and TRBJ2-7): DVKVTQSSRYLVKRTGEKVFLECVQDMDHENMFWYRQDPGLGLRLIYFSYDVKMKEKGDIPEGYSVSREKKERFSLILESASTNQTSMYLCASRPGQGASYEQYFGPGTRLTVT.

This clonotype came up many times. The CDR3 DNA sequence: TGTGCCAAGGTGGGAGGGTCCAAAAACATTCAGTACTTC. This encodes CAKVGGSKNIQYF. The gene calls are TRBV12-3 or TRBV12-4 and TRBJ2-4; 7 bases are shared with TRBD2. J gave up 2 bases and V 10 bases, and 5 bases lay outside the gene matches. This CDR3 is built from 13 residues.

This chain joins TRBV7-2 and TRBJ2-7; TRBD2 is a possible D gene (5 bases). Germline V gene sequence: CDR1 SGHTA, CDR2 FQGNSA. V was trimmed by 5 bases and J by 4 bases, leaving 18 bases between them. CDR3 length: 15 residues. The CDR3 coding sequence is TGTGCCAGCAGCCCCTTTGGCGGGTCTGGGTACGAGCAGTACTTC. Its translation is CASSPFGGSGYEQYF.

This clonotype was counted ten times or more. The chain is built from TRBV6-5 and TRBJ2-5, with D uncertain. The CDR3 consists of 13 residues. Trimming took 2 bases from V and 5 from J, leaving 9 bases between them. CDR1 and CDR2 (germline): MNHEY, SVGAGI. CDR3 sequence reads: CASSYGTRETQYF. The DNA for the CDR3 is TGTGCCAGCAGTTACGGAACCAGGGAGACCCAGTACTTC.

This clonotype was counted ten times or more. The V call is TRBV18, the J call TRBJ2-7, with D perhaps being TRBD1 or TRBD2 (5 bases each). The CDR3 extends over 13 amino acids. Germline V lookup: CDR1 KGHSH, CDR2 LQKENI. With 2 bases removed from V and 3 bases from J, the gap between germline ends came to 8 bases. The CDR3 sequence is CASSPGTIYEQYF. In nucleotides, the CDR3 is TGTGCCAGCTCACCAGGGACGATCTACGAGCAGTACTTC.

The chain links TRBV5-1 to TRBJ2-2; D is possibly TRBD1 or TRBD2 (5 bases each). This CDR3 comprises 15 residues. Germline loops: CDR1 SGHRS, CDR2 YFSETQ. The V end was cut by 2 bases, the J end by 1 base, with 9 bases between. The CDR3 coding sequence is TGCGCCAGCAGCTTTGGGACGGTGAACACCGGGGAGCTGTTTTTT. As protein: CASSFGTVNTGELFF.

This clonotype was counted at least ten times. V is TRBV11-1 and J is TRBJ2-6; 9 nucleotides match TRBD1. The trim removed 1 base at V and 1 base at J, leaving 8 bases unmatched. The germline gives CDR1 SGHAT, CDR2 FQDESV (reference sequence). This CDR3 spans 19 amino acids. CDR3 protein: CASSLVYRGRLSGANVLTF. The DNA for the CDR3 is TGTGCCAGCAGCTTAGTCTACAGGGGGCGGCTTTCTGGGGCCAACGTCCTGACTTTC.

The V call is TRBV11-2, the J call TRBJ2-3; D is possibly TRBD2 (7 bases). This CDR3 spans 19 amino acids. With 5 bases removed from V and 0 bases from J, the gap between germline ends came to 24 bases. In germline, CDR1 is SGHAT, CDR2 FQNNGV. Here the CDR3 reads CASSGPGGRIFPSTDTQYF. In nucleotides, the CDR3 is TGTGCCAGCAGCGGGCCGGGGGGCCGGATCTTTCCTAGCACAGATACGCAGTATTTT. Filled out from reference TRBV11-2 and TRBJ2-3, the complete variable domain reads EAGVAQSPRYKIIEKRQSVAFWCNPISGHATLYWYQQILGQGPKLLIQFQNNGVVDDSQLPKDRFSAERLKGVDSTLKIQPAKLEDSAVYLCASSGPGGRIFPSTDTQYFGPGTRLTVL.

This clonotype was seen only a few times. J is TRBJ2-1 and V is TRBV19; D could derive from TRBD1 or TRBD2 (5 bases each). The CDR3 spans 15 residues. The germline CDR1 and CDR2 sequences are LNHDA and SQIVND (reference sequence). The V end lost 0 bases, the J end lost 2 bases, and 8 bases lay between the germline ends. The DNA of the CDR3 is TGTGCCAGTAGTATAGAGACAGCGGCCTACAATGAGCAGTTCTTC. Protein product: CASSIETAAYNEQFF. The full variable domain, rest sourced from reference TRBV19 and TRBJ2-1, is DGGITQSPKYLFRKEGQNVTLSCEQNLNHDAMYWYRQDPGQGLRLIYYSQIVNDFQKGDIAEGYSVSREKKESFPLTVTSAQKNPTAFYLCASSIETAAYNEQFFGPGTRLTVL.

This clonotype has at least ten counts. The chain combines TRBV4-2 with TRBJ2-5, with 7 bases that match TRBD1. This CDR3 comprises 19 residues. V trimming: 6 bases; J trimming: 2 bases; junction bases outside the gene matches: 21. In germline, CDR1 is LGHNA, CDR2 YNFKEQ. This CDR3 is CASRAVVGQVGWGQETQYF. The DNA of the CDR3 is TGTGCCAGCAGGGCCGTCGTCGGACAGGTGGGGTGGGGTCAAGAGACCCAGTACTTC.

This clonotype was counted between two and nine times. DNA of the CDR3: TGCAGCGTGATGACAGGGGCAGTCGGAGAGACCCAGTACTTC. It translates to CSVMTGAVGETQYF. The chain couples TRBV29-1 to TRBJ2-5; 8 nucleotides match TRBD1. Germline V gene sequence: CDR1 SQVTM, CDR2 ANQGSEA. V was clipped by 6 bases and J by 4 bases; unmatched bases: 10. This CDR3 has 14 amino acids.

This clonotype has more than one count but fewer than ten. The rearrangement links TRBV20-1 to TRBJ2-7; 9 bases map to TRBD2. This CDR3 is built from 12 residues. Germline CDR1 and CDR2: DFQATT and SNEGSKA (reference sequence). V lost 1 base and J lost 5; bases outside the gene matches: 0. This chain's CDR3 is CSARGLADEQYF. Here the CDR3 DNA reads TGCAGTGCTAGAGGACTAGCGGACGAGCAGTACTTC.

This clonotype was observed many times. The J gene is TRBJ2-3, the V gene TRBV7-2; 8 nucleotides match TRBD2. CDR1 and CDR2 from the germline V gene are SGHTA and FQGNSA. The CDR3 totals 17 residues. After removal of 5 bases from V and 6 bases from J, the junction contained 16 bases not matched to a gene. CDR3 region: CASSPTRLALRGDTQYF. DNA of the CDR3: TGTGCCAGCAGCCCAACCCGACTAGCGCTACGAGGGGATACGCAGTATTTT. The entire variable domain, with the rest obtained from reference TRBV7-2 and TRBJ2-3, is as follows: GAGVSQSPSNKVTEKGKDVELRCDPISGHTALYWYRQSLGQGLEFLIYFQGNSAPDKSGLPSDRFSAERTGGSVSTLTIQRTQQEDSAVYLCASSPTRLALRGDTQYFGPGTRLTVL.

The V gene is TRBV11-2, the J gene TRBJ2-1, with D possibly TRBD1 on 6 matching bases. Germline CDR1 SGHAT, CDR2 FQNNGV. V lost 6 bases and J 0 bases, leaving 15 bases between the germline ends. The CDR3 has 16 amino acids. The CDR3 protein is CASRMTQGSSYNEQFF. The CDR3 nucleotides are TGTGCCAGCAGAATGACCCAGGGGAGCTCCTACAATGAGCAGTTCTTC.

The table lists this clonotype with a count of one. This chain connects TRBV14 to TRBJ1-2; D might be TRBD1 (6 bases). V lost 7 bases and J 1 base, leaving 22 bases between the germline ends. CDR1 SGHDN and CDR2 FVKESK come from the germline V gene. The CDR3 is 17 amino acids. The CDR3: CASKRIGDKNFNYGYTF. Here the CDR3 DNA reads TGTGCCAGCAAAAGAATAGGGGACAAAAATTTTAACTATGGCTACACCTTC. The full variable domain, completed using reference TRBV14 and TRBJ1-2, is EAGVTQFPSHSVIEKGQTVTLRCDPISGHDNLYWYRRVMGKEIKFLLHFVKESKQDESGMPNNRFLAERTGGTYSTLKVQPAELEDSGVYFCASKRIGDKNFNYGYTFGSGTRLTVV.

Regarding this clonotype: Germline is not matched at one junction end, which may reflect a read error. The chain has TRBV12-3 or TRBV12-4 and TRBJ2-3; no clear D gene. The CDR3 covers 12 residues. CDR3 amino acids: CASNLVSDTQYF. In DNA form, the CDR3 reads TGTGCCAGCAATTTAGTATCAGATACGCAGTATTTT.

This clonotype was detected a few times. The V gene is TRBV24-1, the J gene TRBJ1-2, with a weak D call TRBD1 (5 bases). Germline lookup yields CDR1 KGHDR and CDR2 SFDVKD. The CDR3 is 12 residues long. Trimming removed 5 bases from V and 3 bases from J, with 6 bases in between. The chain's CDR3 is CATSAGYYGYTF. Written as DNA, the CDR3 is TGTGCCACCAGTGCAGGGTACTATGGCTACACCTTC.

The chain uses TRBV5-1 and TRBJ2-5, with 7 bases lining up with TRBD2. V dropped 2 bases and J dropped 3; count of bases not matched to a gene: 7. The CDR3 contains 15 residues. CDR1 is SGHRS and CDR2 is YFSETQ in the germline V gene. As DNA, the CDR3 is TGCGCCAGCAGCTTTAGCGGGCTAGCAAAAGAGACCCAGTACTTC. Its translation is CASSFSGLAKETQYF. The full variable domain, rest sourced from reference TRBV5-1 and TRBJ2-5, is KAGVTQTPRYLIKTRGQQVTLSCSPISGHRSVSWYQQTPGQGLQFLFEYFSETQRNKGNFPGRFSGRQFSNSRSEMNVSTLELGDSALYLCASSFSGLAKETQYFGPGTRLLVL.

This clonotype was counted many times. The chain combines TRBV29-1 with TRBJ2-1; D is uncertain. Trimming removed 7 bases at V and 5 bases at J, with 6 bases between. Looked up from germline, CDR1 is SQVTM and CDR2 is ANQGSEA. The CDR3 covers 10 residues. The CDR3 nucleotides are TGCAGCGCGACCAACAATGAGCAGTTCTTC. This encodes CSATNNEQFF.

Note on this clonotype: At one of its ends the junction is not consistent with the germline gene, which may arise from a read error. The chain employs TRBV7-6 and TRBJ2-3, with unresolved D. The CDR3 runs to 12 residues. Germline V gene lookup returns CDR1 SGHVS and CDR2 FNYEAQ. CDR3 sequence reads: CASSILTDRQYF. The CDR3 region has the DNA TGTGCCAGCAGCATTCTCACAGATAGGCAGTATTTT.